A selection of T cell receptor beta chains follows, all from one sample in a study of shared clonotypes between healthy human individuals. Assay: immunoSEQ multiplex PCR; the TCRdb copy retains only in-frame clones and omits some. This repertoire shows 750,000 to 1,000,000 clones, 90% to 95% found once; its top ten account for 24%. The sequencing sample was made of naive CD8+ T cells sorted from blood. These receptors all come from a man between 25 and 39 years old in good health. Both conserved end residues are part of each CDR3. The D gene is left open where the match is weak. Expanded clones are given a class, and other clones once, few, many or no size at all.

J gene: TRBJ2-7; clone size: NA; D gene: NA; V gene: TRBV6-5; CDR3 DNA: TGTGCCAGCAGCCAGGGACAAATTGTTCCCTACGAGCAGTACTTC; CDR3 protein: CASSQGQIVPYEQYF
J gene: TRBJ2-1; clone size: NA; D gene: TRBD2; V gene: TRBV5-6; CDR3 DNA: TGTGCCAGCAGCTTAACGGCGGGAGGTATTGATGAGCAGTTCTTC; CDR3 protein: CASSLTAGGIDEQFF
J gene: TRBJ2-5; clone size: NA; D gene: NA; V gene: TRBV5-8; CDR3 DNA: TGTGCCAGCAGCTCTTCCCTAGTAGCGGCAGGAGAGACCCAGTACTTC; CDR3 protein: CASSSSLVAAGETQYF
J gene: TRBJ2-3; clone size: NA; D gene: TRBD1; V gene: TRBV27; CDR3 DNA: TGTGCCAGCAGTCCGGTGACAGGGCCAGATACGCAGTATTTT; CDR3 protein: CASSPVTGPDTQYF
J gene: TRBJ2-7; clone size: many; D gene: TRBD2; V gene: TRBV10-3; CDR3 DNA: TGTGCCATCAGTGAGTCGGCGGGAGGACCCCTCGGTCCCTACGAGCAGTACTTC; CDR3 protein: CAISESAGGPLGPYEQYF
J gene: TRBJ2-2; clone size: NA; D gene: NA; V gene: TRBV25-1; CDR3 DNA: TGTGCCAGCAGTGAAATGTGGGGGTCGAACACCGGGGAGCTGTTTTTT; CDR3 protein: CASSEMWGSNTGELFF
J gene: TRBJ1-5; clone size: NA; D gene: TRBD1; V gene: TRBV19; CDR3 DNA: TGTGCCAGTAGTATCGCGTCAGGGGGTCAGCCCCAGCATTTT; CDR3 protein: CASSIASGGQPQHF
J gene: TRBJ2-1; clone size: NA; D gene: NA; V gene: TRBV7-3; CDR3 DNA: TGTGCCAGCAGCTTAACGGGCGGTGTACGTCGGGAAAGTGAGCAGTTCTTC; CDR3 protein: CASSLTGGVRRESEQFF
J gene: TRBJ2-1; clone size: NA; D gene: TRBD2; V gene: TRBV14; CDR3 DNA: TGTGCCAGCAGCCAAGAAACAGCGGGAGGGCTTTACAATGAGCAGTTCTTC; CDR3 protein: CASSQETAGGLYNEQFF
J gene: TRBJ2-7; clone size: NA; D gene: TRBD2; V gene: TRBV2; CDR3 DNA: TGTGCCAGCTCTGGACTAGCGGGAGAACGGCAGTACTTC; CDR3 protein: CASSGLAGERQYF
J gene: TRBJ1-5; clone size: NA; D gene: NA; V gene: TRBV5-6; CDR3 DNA: TGTGCCAGCAGCTTGTTCCAGGGACAGCCCCAGCATTTT; CDR3 protein: CASSLFQGQPQHF
J gene: TRBJ2-1; clone size: NA; D gene: NA; V gene: TRBV10-3; CDR3 DNA: TGTGTCATCAACGCTAGTGAGCAGTTCTTC; CDR3 protein: CVINASEQFF
J gene: TRBJ2-7; clone size: NA; D gene: NA; V gene: TRBV28; CDR3 DNA: TGTGCCAGCAGTCCACCAGCAGGGATTTCCTACGAGCAGTACTTC; CDR3 protein: CASSPPAGISYEQYF
J gene: TRBJ2-1; clone size: NA; D gene: TRBD2; V gene: TRBV5-1; CDR3 DNA: TGCGCCAGCAGCTTTTACTCAGCAGCGGGAGGGCCTATTTATGAGCAGTTCTTC; CDR3 protein: CASSFYSAAGGPIYEQFF
J gene: TRBJ2-3; clone size: NA; D gene: NA; V gene: TRBV6-1; CDR3 DNA: TGTGCCAGCAGTCCTACGGACAACGGCCCGCAGTATTTT; CDR3 protein: CASSPTDNGPQYF
J gene: TRBJ1-2; clone size: few; D gene: NA; V gene: TRBV2; CDR3 DNA: TGTGCCAGCAGGGGAAGAGGCTACACCTTC; CDR3 protein: CASRGRGYTF
J gene: TRBJ2-7; clone size: NA; D gene: TRBD1; V gene: TRBV4-1; CDR3 DNA: TGCGCCAGCAGCCAGGGATCAGGACAGGTCCTCTCCTACGAGCAGTACTTC; CDR3 protein: CASSQGSGQVLSYEQYF
J gene: TRBJ2-7; clone size: once; D gene: TRBD2; V gene: TRBV28; CDR3 DNA: TGTGCCAGCAGTTTTACGGGGAGGGGCGAGCAGTACTTC; CDR3 protein: CASSFTGRGEQYF
J gene: TRBJ2-6; clone size: NA; D gene: NA; V gene: TRBV19; CDR3 DNA: TGTGCCAGTAGTACCCCAGAAGGTGATGGGGCCAACGTCCTGACTTTC; CDR3 protein: CASSTPEGDGANVLTF
J gene: TRBJ2-2; clone size: few; D gene: NA; V gene: TRBV27; CDR3 DNA: TGTGCCAGCACCTCAAAGTGGAACACCGGGGAGCTGTTTTTT; CDR3 protein: CASTSKWNTGELFF
J gene: TRBJ2-5; clone size: NA; D gene: TRBD1; V gene: TRBV27; CDR3 DNA: TGTGCCAGCAGGCAATTAGGGACAGGGGTAGAAGAGACCCAGTACTTC; CDR3 protein: CASRQLGTGVEETQYF
J gene: TRBJ2-7; clone size: once; D gene: NA; V gene: TRBV5-1; CDR3 DNA: TGCGCCAGCGGAGAGGGACCGACCTACGAGCAGTACTTC; CDR3 protein: CASGEGPTYEQYF
J gene: TRBJ2-7; clone size: NA; D gene: NA; V gene: TRBV6-1; CDR3 DNA: TGTGCCAGCAGTGAAGGTCCCCGCCCGGTGGGGGGCTCCTACGAGCAGTACTTC; CDR3 protein: CASSEGPRPVGGSYEQYF
J gene: TRBJ2-7; clone size: NA; D gene: NA; V gene: TRBV11-2; CDR3 DNA: TGTGCCAGCAGCCATTCAGGGATTTCCTACGAGCAGTACTTC; CDR3 protein: CASSHSGISYEQYF
J gene: TRBJ1-2; clone size: NA; D gene: NA; V gene: TRBV2; CDR3 DNA: TGTGCCAGCAGGGAACAGGATCTTGTCCGCCATGGCTACACCTTC; CDR3 protein: CASREQDLVRHGYTF
J gene: TRBJ2-5; clone size: once; D gene: TRBD2; V gene: TRBV11-2; CDR3 DNA: TGTGCCAGCAGCTTAGGGGGGGGACTAGCGGAGACCCAGTACTTC; CDR3 protein: CASSLGGGLAETQYF
J gene: TRBJ2-1; clone size: NA; D gene: NA; V gene: TRBV7-9; CDR3 DNA: TGTGCCAGCAGCCGCACGGAGCAGTTCTTC; CDR3 protein: CASSRTEQFF
J gene: TRBJ2-4; clone size: NA; D gene: NA; V gene: TRBV28; CDR3 DNA: TGTGCCAGCAGTTCGGTCGCGAATCTAGCCAAAAACATTCAGTACTTC; CDR3 protein: CASSSVANLAKNIQYF
J gene: TRBJ2-4; clone size: NA; D gene: NA; V gene: TRBV28; CDR3 DNA: TGTGCCAGCAGTTTTCAGGGAGGCGAAAACATTCAGTACTTC; CDR3 protein: CASSFQGGENIQYF
J gene: TRBJ2-1; clone size: NA; D gene: NA; V gene: TRBV27; CDR3 DNA: TGTGCCAGCGGGGATTCTGGGGGGCATGAGCAGTTCTTC; CDR3 protein: CASGDSGGHEQFF
J gene: TRBJ1-5; clone size: NA; D gene: NA; V gene: TRBV6-1; CDR3 DNA: TGTGCCAGCGGCCGAGGAGGCATGAATCAGCCCCAGCATTTT; CDR3 protein: CASGRGGMNQPQHF
J gene: TRBJ2-7; clone size: few; D gene: TRBD2; V gene: TRBV6-1; CDR3 DNA: TGTGCCAGCAGTGAAGAAGTGAGCGGGAGCTCCTACGAGCAGTACTTC; CDR3 protein: CASSEEVSGSSYEQYF
J gene: TRBJ1-2; clone size: NA; D gene: NA; V gene: TRBV30; CDR3 DNA: TGTGCCTGGAGTGAGGGCAACTATGGCTACACCTTC; CDR3 protein: CAWSEGNYGYTF
J gene: TRBJ1-4; clone size: NA; D gene: TRBD1; V gene: TRBV28; CDR3 DNA: TGTGCCAGCAGTTCGATTTTAAAGGGGGCGACTAATGAAAAACTGTTTTTT; CDR3 protein: CASSSILKGATNEKLFF
J gene: TRBJ2-7; clone size: NA; D gene: NA; V gene: TRBV4-3; CDR3 DNA: TGCGCCAGCAGCCGAGAACAGGGACCCTACGAGCAGTACTTC; CDR3 protein: CASSREQGPYEQYF
J gene: TRBJ1-5; clone size: NA; D gene: TRBD1; V gene: TRBV10-1; CDR3 DNA: TGCGCCAGCAGTGAGGGAGGGGGCGGTCAGCCCCAGCATTTT; CDR3 protein: CASSEGGGGQPQHF
J gene: TRBJ2-1; clone size: NA; D gene: NA; V gene: TRBV6-1; CDR3 DNA: TGTGCCAGCAGTGACCCACTAGTTTCCGAGCAGTTCTTC; CDR3 protein: CASSDPLVSEQFF
J gene: TRBJ2-1; clone size: NA; D gene: NA; V gene: TRBV28; CDR3 DNA: TGTGCCAGCAGTCCGAGGGAGCGTTCTAACAATGAGCAGTTCTTC; CDR3 protein: CASSPRERSNNEQFF
J gene: TRBJ2-7; clone size: NA; D gene: TRBD2; V gene: TRBV7-2; CDR3 DNA: TGTGCCAGCAGCTTAGACATAACTAGCGGGAGACTCGAGCAGTACTTC; CDR3 protein: CASSLDITSGRLEQYF
J gene: TRBJ1-3; clone size: few; D gene: NA; V gene: TRBV2; CDR3 DNA: TGTGCCAGCAGTCAGGACAGCTCTGGAAACACCATATATTTT; CDR3 protein: CASSQDSSGNTIYF
J gene: TRBJ1-2; clone size: few; D gene: NA; V gene: TRBV30; CDR3 DNA: TGTGCCTGGACCACTAACTATGGCTACACCTTC; CDR3 protein: CAWTTNYGYTF
J gene: TRBJ2-7; clone size: NA; D gene: TRBD2; V gene: TRBV5-1; CDR3 DNA: TGCGCCAGCAGCTCCTTCCCTAGCGGGAGGGCCGAATACTACGAGCAGTACTTC; CDR3 protein: CASSSFPSGRAEYYEQYF
J gene: TRBJ2-7; clone size: NA; D gene: NA; V gene: TRBV10-3; CDR3 DNA: TGTGCCATCAGTGATCATCGGGGCTCCTACGAGCAGTACTTC; CDR3 protein: CAISDHRGSYEQYF
J gene: TRBJ2-6; clone size: NA; D gene: NA; V gene: TRBV14; CDR3 DNA: TGTGCCAGCAGCCAAGATTGGGTGGGGGGCCGCTCTGGGGCCAACGTCCTGACTTTC; CDR3 protein: CASSQDWVGGRSGANVLTF
J gene: TRBJ2-1; clone size: NA; D gene: NA; V gene: TRBV21-1; CDR3 DNA: TGTGCCAGCAGCAAAGGTAGACAGGACAACAATGAGCAGTTCTTC; CDR3 protein: CASSKGRQDNNEQFF
J gene: TRBJ1-5; clone size: NA; D gene: NA; V gene: TRBV13; CDR3 DNA: TGTGCCAGCAGCTTAGGCGGGGCATTTAGCAATCAGCCCCAGCATTTT; CDR3 protein: CASSLGGAFSNQPQHF
J gene: TRBJ2-2; clone size: NA; D gene: TRBD1; V gene: TRBV5-4; CDR3 DNA: TGTGCCAGCAGAAACTCAGGGGGCGACACCGGGGAGCTGTTTTTT; CDR3 protein: CASRNSGGDTGELFF
J gene: TRBJ2-3; clone size: NA; D gene: TRBD2; V gene: TRBV5-4; CDR3 DNA: TGTGCCAGCAGCGCCTGGACGACGGGACTAGCGGGAGGTATTACGCAGTATTTT; CDR3 protein: CASSAWTTGLAGGITQYF
J gene: TRBJ1-2; clone size: NA; D gene: NA; V gene: TRBV7-9; CDR3 DNA: TGTGCCAGCAGCCGTCCCCGGGAGGACGGCTACACCTTC; CDR3 protein: CASSRPREDGYTF
J gene: TRBJ2-3; clone size: NA; D gene: TRBD2; V gene: TRBV27; CDR3 DNA: TGTGCCAGCAGTTTCGGACTAGCGTACACAGATACGCAGTATTTT; CDR3 protein: CASSFGLAYTDTQYF
J gene: TRBJ2-7; clone size: NA; D gene: TRBD1; V gene: TRBV27; CDR3 DNA: TGTGCCAGCAGTCGTAGTTGGACAGGGGGGCCGGACGAGCAGTACTTC; CDR3 protein: CASSRSWTGGPDEQYF
J gene: TRBJ1-5; clone size: NA; D gene: NA; V gene: TRBV7-8; CDR3 DNA: TGTGCCAGCAGCTCCACCGGGACTCCGGGGCAGCCCCAGCATTTT; CDR3 protein: CASSSTGTPGQPQHF
J gene: TRBJ2-5; clone size: NA; D gene: NA; V gene: TRBV6-1; CDR3 DNA: TGTGCCAGCCGCTACTCAGGCTCGCAAGAGACCCAGTACTTC; CDR3 protein: CASRYSGSQETQYF
J gene: TRBJ2-7; clone size: NA; D gene: NA; V gene: TRBV28; CDR3 DNA: TGTGCCAGCGACTCAAACTACGAGCAGTACTTC; CDR3 protein: CASDSNYEQYF
J gene: TRBJ2-3; clone size: NA; D gene: NA; V gene: TRBV5-4; CDR3 DNA: TGTGCCAGCCGCGGAGAGGCAGATACGCAGTATTTT; CDR3 protein: CASRGEADTQYF